This T cell receptor beta chain was sequenced during a study of T cells after yellow fever vaccination. Overall study findings and caveats: Detected again after the booster were most primary-vaccination clones, at about 96% CD4 and about 90% CD8. Peaking on day 5 versus 15, the secondary response was faster but weaker.

The CDR3 has 16 amino acids. V lost 0 bases, J lost 8 bases, and 9 bases stayed unmatched. CDR1 is SGHAT and CDR2 is FQNNGV in the germline V gene. Synthesis of TCR cDNA relied on 5'RACE template switching, which attached a universal primer site and UMIs. TCRdb re-analysed the 5' RACE reads in MiXCR, keeping a single row per CDR3 protein. The sample records approximately 510,000 distinct CDR3 sequences, 20% to 25% being singletons. This clonotype was counted a few times. What it recognizes is unknown. The origin of this receptor is a man aged 18 to 29 who received the YFV17D yellow fever vaccine. V is TRBV11-2 and J is TRBJ1-4, with TRBD1 identical over 7 bases. The material sequenced was PBMCs, taken less than 25 days after the first yellow fever vaccination. In DNA, the CDR3 is TGTGCCAGCAGCTTAGAGCCTGACAGGGCAGAGGAAAAACTGTTTTTT. The encoded protein is CASSLEPDRAEEKLFF.